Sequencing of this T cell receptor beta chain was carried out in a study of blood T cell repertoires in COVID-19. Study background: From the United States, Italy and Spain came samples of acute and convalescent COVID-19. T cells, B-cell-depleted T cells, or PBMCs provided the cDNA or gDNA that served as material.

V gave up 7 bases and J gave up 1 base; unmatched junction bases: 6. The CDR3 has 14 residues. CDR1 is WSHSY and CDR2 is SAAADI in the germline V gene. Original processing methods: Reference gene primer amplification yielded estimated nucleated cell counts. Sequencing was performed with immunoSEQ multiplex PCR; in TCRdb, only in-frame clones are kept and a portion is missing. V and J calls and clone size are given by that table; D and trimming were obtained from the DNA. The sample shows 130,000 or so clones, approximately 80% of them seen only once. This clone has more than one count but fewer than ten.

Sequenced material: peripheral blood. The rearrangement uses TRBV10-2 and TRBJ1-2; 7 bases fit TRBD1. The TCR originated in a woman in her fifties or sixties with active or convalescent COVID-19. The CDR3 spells CASTPGQINYGYTF. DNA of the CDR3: TGCGCCAGCACACCGGGACAGATTAACTATGGCTACACCTTC.